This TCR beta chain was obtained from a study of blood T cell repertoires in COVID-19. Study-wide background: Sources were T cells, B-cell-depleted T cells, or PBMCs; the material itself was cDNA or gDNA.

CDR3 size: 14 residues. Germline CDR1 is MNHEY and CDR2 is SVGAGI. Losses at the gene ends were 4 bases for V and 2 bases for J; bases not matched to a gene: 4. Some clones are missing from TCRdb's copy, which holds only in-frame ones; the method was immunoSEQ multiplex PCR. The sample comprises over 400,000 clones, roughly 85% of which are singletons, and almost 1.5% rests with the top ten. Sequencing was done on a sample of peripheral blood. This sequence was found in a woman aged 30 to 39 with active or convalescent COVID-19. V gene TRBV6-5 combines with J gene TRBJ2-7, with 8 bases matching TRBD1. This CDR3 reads CASSFDRGPYEQYF. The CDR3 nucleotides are TGTGCCAGCAGTTTCGACAGGGGACCCTACGAGCAGTACTTC.